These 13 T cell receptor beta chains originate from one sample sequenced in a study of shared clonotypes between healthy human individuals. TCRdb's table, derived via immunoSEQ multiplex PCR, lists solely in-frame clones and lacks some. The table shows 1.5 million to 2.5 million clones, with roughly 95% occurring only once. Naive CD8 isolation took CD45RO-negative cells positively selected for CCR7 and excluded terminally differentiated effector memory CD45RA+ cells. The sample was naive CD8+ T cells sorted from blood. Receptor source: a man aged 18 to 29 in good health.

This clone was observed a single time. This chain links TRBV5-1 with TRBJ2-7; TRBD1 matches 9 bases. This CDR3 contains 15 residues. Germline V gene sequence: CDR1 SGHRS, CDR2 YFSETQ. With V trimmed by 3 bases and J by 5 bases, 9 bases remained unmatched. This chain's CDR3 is CASSSWTGAQNEQYF. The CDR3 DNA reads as TGCGCCAGCAGCTCATGGACAGGGGCGCAGAACGAGCAGTACTTC.

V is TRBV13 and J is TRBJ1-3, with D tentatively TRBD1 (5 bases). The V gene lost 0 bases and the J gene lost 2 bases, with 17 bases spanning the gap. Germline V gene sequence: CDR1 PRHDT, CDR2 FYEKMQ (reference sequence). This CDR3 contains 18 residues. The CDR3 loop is CASSLGLRAGNAGNTIYF. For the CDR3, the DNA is TGTGCCAGCAGCTTAGGCCTTAGGGCAGGGAATGCTGGAAACACCATATATTTT.

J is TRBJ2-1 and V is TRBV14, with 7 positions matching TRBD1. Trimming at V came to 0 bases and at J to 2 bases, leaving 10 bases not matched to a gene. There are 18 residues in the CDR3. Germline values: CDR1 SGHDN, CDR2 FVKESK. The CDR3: CASSQDLFSTGPYNEQFF. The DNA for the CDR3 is TGTGCCAGCAGCCAAGATCTCTTTTCGACAGGGCCCTACAATGAGCAGTTCTTC. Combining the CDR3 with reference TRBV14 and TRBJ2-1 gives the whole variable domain EAGVTQFPSHSVIEKGQTVTLRCDPISGHDNLYWYRRVMGKEIKFLLHFVKESKQDESGMPNNRFLAERTGGTYSTLKVQPAELEDSGVYFCASSQDLFSTGPYNEQFFGPGTRLTVL.

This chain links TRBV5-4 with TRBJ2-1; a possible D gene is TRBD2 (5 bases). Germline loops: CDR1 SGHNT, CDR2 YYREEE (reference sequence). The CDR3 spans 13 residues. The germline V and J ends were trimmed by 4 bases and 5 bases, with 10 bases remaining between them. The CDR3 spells CASSPILDNEQFF. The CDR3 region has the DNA TGTGCCAGCAGCCCGATACTAGACAATGAGCAGTTCTTC. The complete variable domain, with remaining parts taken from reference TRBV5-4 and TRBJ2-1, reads ETGVTQSPTHLIKTRGQQVTLRCSSQSGHNTVSWYQQALGQGPQFIFQYYREEENGRGNFPPRFSGLQFPNYSSELNVNALELDDSALYLCASSPILDNEQFFGPGTRLTVL.

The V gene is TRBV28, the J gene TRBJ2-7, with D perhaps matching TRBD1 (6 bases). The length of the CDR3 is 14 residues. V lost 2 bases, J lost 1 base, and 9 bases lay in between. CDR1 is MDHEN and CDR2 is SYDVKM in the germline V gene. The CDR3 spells CASSLRDKSYEQYF. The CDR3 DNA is TGTGCCAGCAGTTTAAGGGACAAGTCCTACGAGCAGTACTTC.

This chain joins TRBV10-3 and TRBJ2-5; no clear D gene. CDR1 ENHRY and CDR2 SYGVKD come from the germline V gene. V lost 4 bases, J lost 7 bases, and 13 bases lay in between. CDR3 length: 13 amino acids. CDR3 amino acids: CAISASDSGTQYF. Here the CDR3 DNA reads TGTGCCATCAGTGCATCAGACTCTGGGACCCAGTACTTC.

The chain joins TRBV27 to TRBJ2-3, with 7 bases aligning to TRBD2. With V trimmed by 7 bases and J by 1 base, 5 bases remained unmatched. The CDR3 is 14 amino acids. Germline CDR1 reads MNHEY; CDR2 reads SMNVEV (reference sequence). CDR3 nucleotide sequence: TGTGCCAGCACCACAGGACTAGGCACAGATACGCAGTATTTT. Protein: CASTTGLGTDTQYF.

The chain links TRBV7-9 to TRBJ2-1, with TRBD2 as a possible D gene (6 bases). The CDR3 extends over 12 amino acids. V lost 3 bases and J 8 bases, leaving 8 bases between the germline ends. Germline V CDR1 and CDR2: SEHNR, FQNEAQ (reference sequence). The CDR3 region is CASSFGGDEQFF. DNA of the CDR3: TGTGCCAGCAGCTTTGGCGGGGATGAGCAGTTCTTC. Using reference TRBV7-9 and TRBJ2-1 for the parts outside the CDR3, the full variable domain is DTGVSQNPRHKITKRGQNVTFRCDPISEHNRLYWYRQTLGQGPEFLTYFQNEAQLEKSRLLSDRFSAERPKGSFSTLEIQRTEQGDSAMYLCASSFGGDEQFFGPGTRLTVL.

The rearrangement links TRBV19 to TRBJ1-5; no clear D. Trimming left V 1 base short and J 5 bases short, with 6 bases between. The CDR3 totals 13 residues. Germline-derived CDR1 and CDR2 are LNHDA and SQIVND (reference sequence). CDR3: CASSIVHYQPQHF. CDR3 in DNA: TGTGCCAGTAGTATAGTGCACTATCAGCCCCAGCATTTT.

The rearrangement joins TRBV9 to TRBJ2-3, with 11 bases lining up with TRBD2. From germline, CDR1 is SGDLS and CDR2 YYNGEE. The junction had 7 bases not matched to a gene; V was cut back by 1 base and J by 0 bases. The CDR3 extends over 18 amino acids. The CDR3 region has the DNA TGTGCCAGCAGCGTAAGTCTAGCGGGGGGCGGGAGCACAGATACGCAGTATTTT. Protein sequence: CASSVSLAGGGSTDTQYF.

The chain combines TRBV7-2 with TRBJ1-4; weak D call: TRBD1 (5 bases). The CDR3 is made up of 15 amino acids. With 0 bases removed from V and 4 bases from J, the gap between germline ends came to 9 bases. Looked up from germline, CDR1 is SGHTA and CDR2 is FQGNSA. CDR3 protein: CASSLAGDDNEKLFF. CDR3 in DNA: TGTGCCAGCAGCTTAGCAGGGGACGATAATGAAAAACTGTTTTTT.

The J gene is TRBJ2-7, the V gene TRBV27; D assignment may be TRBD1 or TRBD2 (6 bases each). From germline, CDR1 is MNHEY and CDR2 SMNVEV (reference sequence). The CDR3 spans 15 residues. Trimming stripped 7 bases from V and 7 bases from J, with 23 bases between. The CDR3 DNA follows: TGTGCCAGCACCTCGCCCGGGGGCTTAACGGGGGAGCAGTACTTC. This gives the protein CASTSPGGLTGEQYF.

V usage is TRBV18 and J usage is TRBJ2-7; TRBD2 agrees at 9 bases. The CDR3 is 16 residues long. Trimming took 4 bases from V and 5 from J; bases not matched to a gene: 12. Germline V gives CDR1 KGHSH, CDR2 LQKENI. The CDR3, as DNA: TGTGCCAGCTCACAACCCAGAGCGGGAGGATGGGACGAGCAGTACTTC. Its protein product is CASSQPRAGGWDEQYF. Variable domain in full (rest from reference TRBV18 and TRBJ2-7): NAGVMQNPRHLVRRRGQEARLRCSPMKGHSHVYWYRQLPEEGLKFMVYLQKENIIDESGMPKERFSAEFPKEGPSILRIQQVVRGDSAAYFCASSQPRAGGWDEQYFGPGTRLTVT.